This T cell receptor (beta chain) was observed in a study of long-term antiretroviral therapy in people with HIV. Assay version v3.0 of immunoSEQ was used, and it was run at survey level. Some clones are missing from TCRdb's copy, which holds only in-frame ones; the method was immunoSEQ multiplex PCR. The sample holds 15,000 to 20,000 clones, approximately 88% seen once. The source was unsorted PBMCs, collected 0.9 years after starting antiretroviral therapy. The source of this sequence is a man younger than 30 with HIV.

The CDR3 DNA is TGTGCCAGCAGCTTAGTGGATCCCACCGAGACCCAGTACTTC. Its translation is CASSLVDPTETQYF. This sequence joins TRBV7-9 and TRBJ2-5; no reliable D call. The CDR3 extends over 14 amino acids. Per germline, CDR1 SEHNR and CDR2 FQNEAQ (reference sequence). V was shortened by 1 base and J by 5 bases, with 11 bases between the two germline ends.